Below, 19 T cell receptor beta chains from the same sample are listed, as sequenced in a study of shared clonotypes between healthy human individuals. Assay: immunoSEQ multiplex PCR; the TCRdb copy retains only in-frame clones and omits some. Here the sample spans nearly 2 million clones, about 94% being singletons. Positively selected for CCR7, the CD45RO-negative cells used as naive CD8 cells excluded terminally differentiated effector memory CD45RA+ cells. Sequencing was performed on naive CD8+ T cells sorted from blood. These receptors were obtained from a man in his late teens or twenties in good health.

This clone was recorded only once. The V and J genes are TRBV4-1 and TRBJ2-5; TRBD2 matches at 7 bases. In germline, CDR1 is MGHRA, CDR2 YSYEKL. This CDR3 region has 14 residues. With V trimmed by 0 bases and J by 5 bases, 3 bases remained unmatched. CDR3 DNA sequence: TGCGCCAGCAGCCAAGAGACTAGCAGGGAGACCCAGTACTTC. Translating gives CASSQETSRETQYF.

This sequence joins TRBV10-3 and TRBJ2-5, with 7 bases fitting TRBD1. The J segment lost 5 bases and the V segment lost 3 bases, leaving 12 bases of the junction unmatched. Germline V lookup: CDR1 ENHRY, CDR2 SYGVKD. The CDR3 is made up of 16 amino acids. The CDR3, as DNA: TGTGCCATCAGTGAATCTCCGGGACAGAGGGTGGAGACCCAGTACTTC. It specifies CAISESPGQRVETQYF.

Of note for this clone: A read error may account for a junction end that differs from germline. The V call is TRBV29-1, the J call TRBJ2-7; tentatively, D is TRBD1 or TRBD2 (5 bases each). The germline V gene has CDR1 SQVTM and CDR2 ANQGSEA. The CDR3 is 13 residues long. The DNA of the CDR3 is TGCAGCGTTGAAGATGGGGCTCGGGAAGAGCGGTACTTC. It codes for CSVEDGAREERYF.

The chain couples TRBV30 to TRBJ2-5; D uncertain. The V end was cut by 6 bases, the J end by 1 base, with 6 bases between. Germline lookup yields CDR1 GTSNPN and CDR2 SVGIG (reference sequence). The length of the CDR3 is 11 residues. CDR3 sequence (DNA): TGTGCCTGCCAATTCCAAGAGACCCAGTACTTC. Protein: CACQFQETQYF.

The chain links TRBV13 to TRBJ2-3; D perhaps matches TRBD2 (6 bases). Deletions cut 0 bases from V and 11 bases from J, with 12 bases between. The CDR3 consists of 13 residues. CDR1 PRHDT and CDR2 FYEKMQ come from the germline V gene (reference sequence). Written as DNA, the CDR3 is TGTGCCAGCAGCTTAGGGATGGGGGAGGTGCAGTATTTT. Protein: CASSLGMGEVQYF.

This clone was seen just once. J is TRBJ2-7 and V is TRBV6-1, with D maybe TRBD1 (6 bases). CDR1 is MNHNS, CDR2 SASEGT, per germline. This CDR3 region has 14 residues. Trimming took 3 bases from V and 7 from J, leaving 16 bases between them. This CDR3 reads CASSEWDTSGEQYF. In DNA form, the CDR3 reads TGTGCCAGCAGTGAGTGGGACACCTCTGGGGAGCAGTACTTC.

This chain uses TRBV7-2 with TRBJ1-1; no definite D call. The CDR3 is 15 residues long. V was cut by 0 bases and J by 7 bases, with 15 bases left in between. Germline CDR1 is SGHTA and CDR2 is FQGNSA. In DNA, the CDR3 is TGTGCCAGCAGCTTAGCTCCGGAGTTCGAACTTGAAGCTTTCTTT. Its translation: CASSLAPEFELEAFF.

V gene TRBV9 combines with J gene TRBJ2-1; D possibly uses TRBD1 or TRBD2 (5 bases each). The CDR3 length is 14 residues. Germline CDR1 SGDLS, CDR2 YYNGEE. Between the trimmed V and J ends, which lost 0 bases and 9 bases, there was a span of 13 bases. The CDR3 spells CASSVEGPPGEQFF. The DNA for the CDR3 is TGTGCCAGCAGCGTAGAGGGACCCCCGGGTGAGCAGTTCTTC.

The chain combines TRBV10-3 with TRBJ1-4; no firm D call. Trimming shortened V by 3 bases and J by 6 bases, and 8 bases separated the two germline ends. CDR1 and CDR2 (germline): ENHRY, SYGVKD. The CDR3 has 13 residues. The CDR3 DNA reads as TGTGCCATCAGTGAACCCACAGATGAAAAACTGTTTTTT. Protein sequence: CAISEPTDEKLFF.

Concerning this clone: Other DNA sequences from this sample encode an identical CDR3 as well. This chain connects TRBV6-5 to TRBJ2-7; 9 bases line up with TRBD1. V lost 3 bases, J lost 2 bases, and 2 bases stayed unmatched. This CDR3 has 14 amino acids. The V gene's germline CDR1 is MNHEY and CDR2 SVGAGI. DNA for the CDR3: TGTGCCAGCAGTTATGGGACAGGGCCCTACGAGCAGTACTTC. This encodes CASSYGTGPYEQYF.

The V call is TRBV5-1, the J call TRBJ1-1; D is unresolved. Germline V CDR1 and CDR2: SGHRS, YFSETQ. V lost 0 bases, J lost 4 bases, and 13 bases lay in between. This CDR3 is 15 amino acids long. CDR3 sequence reads: CASSLEDQRVTEAFF. In nucleotides, the CDR3 is TGCGCCAGCAGCTTGGAAGACCAGCGGGTCACTGAAGCTTTCTTT.

The chain employs TRBV13 and TRBJ2-1; possible D gene TRBD2, 5 bases. The CDR3 contains 13 residues. The V gene's germline CDR1 is PRHDT and CDR2 FYEKMQ (reference sequence). V lost 6 bases and J lost 4, with 10 bases in between. In DNA, the CDR3 is TGTGCCAGCAGTGCGCGGGCATACAATGAGCAGTTCTTC. Residues: CASSARAYNEQFF.

The chain couples TRBV28 to TRBJ2-3; no clear D gene. V was shortened by 3 bases and J by 1 base, with 11 bases between the two germline ends. From germline, CDR1 is MDHEN and CDR2 SYDVKM. The CDR3 has 15 residues. CDR3 amino acids: CASSLTTYRTDTQYF. In DNA, the CDR3 is TGTGCCAGCAGTTTGACGACCTACCGCACAGATACGCAGTATTTT.

As concerns this clone: This same CDR3 is encoded by further DNA sequences in the sample. This chain links TRBV27 with TRBJ2-7; TRBD2 aligns across 9 bases. The trim removed 2 bases at V and 1 base at J, leaving 3 bases unmatched. The CDR3 sequence is 15 residues long. The germline V gene has CDR1 MNHEY and CDR2 SMNVEV (reference sequence). In DNA, the CDR3 is TGTGCCAGCAGTTTAGGGCTAGCGGGGTCCTACGAGCAGTACTTC. This encodes CASSLGLAGSYEQYF.

The chain couples TRBV2 to TRBJ2-7; possible D gene TRBD2, 5 bases. Trimming pared 2 bases from V and 0 bases from J, leaving 17 bases between. This CDR3 comprises 17 residues. The germline gives CDR1 SNHLY, CDR2 FYNNEI. The CDR3 nucleotides are TGTGCCAGCAGTGAATCCGGGGAAGCCCTCAGCTCCTACGAGCAGTACTTC. Encoded protein: CASSESGEALSSYEQYF.

The genes are TRBV9 and TRBJ1-4; D possibly corresponds to TRBD1 (5 bases). The ends were cut back, 4 bases at V and 13 bases at J, with 14 bases in the middle. The CDR3 spans 12 residues. Germline values: CDR1 SGDLS, CDR2 YYNGEE. In nucleotides, the CDR3 is TGTGCCAGCAGCACCGGGACTCCGCCACTGTTTTTT. As protein: CASSTGTPPLFF.

This chain joins TRBV6-1 and TRBJ2-7; D ambiguous. The CDR3 runs 11 residues. Trimming cost V 2 bases and J 9 bases, with 8 bases left between them. CDR1 and CDR2 from the germline V gene are MNHNS and SASEGT. CDR3 loop: CASSENLWQYF. The CDR3 DNA follows: TGTGCCAGCAGTGAAAATCTTTGGCAGTACTTC.

The chain is built from TRBV9 and TRBJ2-7; the D gene is possibly TRBD1 (7 bases). The germline V gene encodes CDR1 SGDLS and CDR2 YYNGEE. Deletions cut 0 bases from V and 3 bases from J, with 10 bases between. The CDR3 runs 14 residues. CDR3 nucleotides: TGTGCCAGCAGCGTAGATCAGGGGGGCTACGAGCAGTACTTC. Translating it yields CASSVDQGGYEQYF.

The rearrangement joins TRBV7-3 to TRBJ2-3; D unresolved. CDR3 length equals 18 residues. With 5 bases removed from V and 1 base from J, the gap between germline ends came to 22 bases. The V gene's germline CDR1 is SGHTA and CDR2 FQGTGA. The CDR3 protein is CASSPTPLYSSGTDTQYF. CDR3 coding DNA: TGTGCCAGCAGCCCTACCCCTCTCTACTCGTCGGGCACAGATACGCAGTATTTT.